These T cell receptor beta chains were read from a single sample in a study of human T cells and chemical hapten exposure. TCRdb ran MiXCR on the RACE reads and lists one entry per CDR3 protein. The sample has more than 100,000 distinct CDR3 sequences; approximately 15% are singletons. Specimen: whole blood, collected in connection with sensitization to the hapten diphenylcyclopropenone (DPC). These receptor sequences come from a man aged 18 to 30 with alopecia areata. Some clones in this sample may be carry-over from other donors' samples. Each CDR3 is given with its conserved first and last residue. The D gene is left open where the match is weak. Part of the rows lack a size; the others show once, few, many or a class for expanded clones.

size: NA; D: NA; V: TRBV6-2/TRBV6-3; J: TRBJ2-3; CDR3: CASSRPSMSTDTQYF; DNA: TGTGCCAGCAGCCGGCCCTCGATGTCCACAGATACGCAGTATTTT
size: few; D: NA; V: TRBV11-2; J: TRBJ1-4; CDR3: CASSFEGFSEKLFF; DNA: TGTGCCAGCAGCTTTGAAGGATTCAGCGAAAAACTGTTTTTT
size: NA; D: TRBD2; V: TRBV10-1; J: TRBJ2-7; CDR3: CASSLAASYEQYF; DNA: TGCGCCAGCAGCCTAGCGGCCTCCTACGAGCAGTACTTC
size: NA; D: TRBD2; V: TRBV9; J: TRBJ2-3; CDR3: CASSVGSGATDTQYF; DNA: TGTGCCAGCAGCGTCGGTAGCGGGGCCACAGATACGCAGTATTTT
size: NA; D: TRBD1; V: TRBV7-3; J: TRBJ2-2; CDR3: CASTKSGRTGDTGELFF; DNA: TGTGCCAGCACCAAATCCGGCCGGACAGGGGACACCGGGGAGCTGTTTTTT
size: few; D: NA; V: TRBV7-2; J: TRBJ1-2; CDR3: CASSLEVTERNYGYTF; DNA: TGTGCCAGCAGCTTAGAGGTTACAGAACGAAACTATGGCTACACCTTC
size: few; D: NA; V: TRBV6-6; J: TRBJ2-5; CDR3: CASSYSGGSETQYF; DNA: TGTGCCAGCAGTTACTCGGGAGGCAGCGAGACCCAGTACTTC
size: few; D: NA; V: TRBV7-3; J: TRBJ2-1; CDR3: CASSANPQLGSYNEQFF; DNA: TGTGCCAGCAGCGCAAATCCCCAGCTCGGATCCTACAATGAGCAGTTCTTC
size: few; D: TRBD2; V: TRBV11-2; J: TRBJ2-3; CDR3: CASSSRRLANTQYF; DNA: TGTGCCAGCAGCTCCCGCCGACTAGCAAATACGCAGTATTTT
size: many; D: NA; V: TRBV9; J: TRBJ2-3; CDR3: CASSAQVADTQYF; DNA: TGTGCCAGCAGCGCCCAGGTCGCTGATACGCAGTATTTT
size: few; D: TRBD1; V: TRBV7-9; J: TRBJ2-1; CDR3: CASSTTGTGGNEQFF; DNA: TGTGCCAGCAGCACTACCGGGACAGGTGGCAATGAGCAGTTCTTC
size: few; D: TRBD1; V: TRBV12-3/TRBV12-4; J: TRBJ1-2; CDR3: CASSLDRGEDLQQGYTF; DNA: TGTGCCAGCAGTTTAGACAGGGGGGAGGACCTACAGCAGGGCTACACCTTC
size: once; D: NA; V: TRBV24-1; J: TRBJ1-5; CDR3: CATSDFFQDGQPQHF; DNA: TGTGCCACCAGTGATTTCTTCCAGGACGGGCAGCCCCAGCATTTT
size: NA; D: TRBD1; V: TRBV5-4; J: TRBJ2-3; CDR3: CASSFRGRLSDTQYF; DNA: TGTGCCAGCAGCTTTAGGGGGCGTCTCTCAGATACGCAGTATTTT
size: NA; D: NA; V: TRBV20-1; J: TRBJ1-2; CDR3: CSARTTNYGYTF; DNA: TGCAGTGCAAGGACGACTAACTATGGCTACACCTTC
size: NA; D: NA; V: TRBV28; J: TRBJ2-7; CDR3: CASSFARSSYEQYF; DNA: TGTGCCAGCAGTTTCGCGAGGAGCTCCTACGAGCAGTACTTC
size: few; D: NA; V: TRBV12-3/TRBV12-4; J: TRBJ2-1; CDR3: CASTLGNEQFF; DNA: TGTGCCAGCACCCTAGGCAATGAGCAGTTCTTC
size: NA; D: TRBD1; V: TRBV5-5; J: TRBJ2-2; CDR3: CASSFGSGGNTGELFF; DNA: TGTGCCAGCAGCTTCGGCTCAGGGGGAAACACCGGGGAGCTGTTTTTT
size: few; D: TRBD2; V: TRBV7-2; J: TRBJ2-7; CDR3: CASSLTGTTYEQYF; DNA: TGTGCCAGCAGCTTAACCGGGACTACCTACGAGCAGTACTTC
size: few; D: NA; V: TRBV5-1; J: TRBJ2-5; CDR3: CASRPILGGETQYF; DNA: TGCGCCAGCAGGCCGATATTGGGCGGAGAGACCCAGTACTTC
size: few; D: NA; V: TRBV6-5; J: TRBJ2-1; CDR3: CASSYLGRGTGNEQFF; DNA: TGTGCCAGCAGTTACTTGGGACGGGGGACGGGGAATGAGCAGTTCTTC
size: few; D: NA; V: TRBV4-3; J: TRBJ2-2; CDR3: CASSQVAGANTGELFF; DNA: TGCGCCAGCAGCCAAGTGGCAGGGGCGAACACCGGGGAGCTGTTTTTT
size: many; D: NA; V: TRBV7-6; J: TRBJ1-5; CDR3: CASSSRNQPQHF; DNA: TGTGCCAGCAGCTCGAGAAATCAGCCCCAGCATTTT
size: few; D: NA; V: TRBV4-1; J: TRBJ1-6; CDR3: CASSQVKGRNSPLHF; DNA: TGCGCCAGCAGCCAAGTAAAGGGTCGGAATTCACCCCTCCACTTT
size: NA; D: TRBD2; V: TRBV29-1; J: TRBJ2-5; CDR3: CSVGGRGDETQYF; DNA: TGCAGCGTTGGCGGCCGGGGGGACGAGACCCAGTACTTC
size: NA; D: TRBD1; V: TRBV7-2; J: TRBJ2-3; CDR3: CASSTRQGATDTQYF; DNA: TGTGCCAGCAGCACCCGACAGGGGGCCACAGATACGCAGTATTTT
size: NA; D: NA; V: TRBV7-2; J: TRBJ2-3; CDR3: CASNNSPSGRTDTQYF; DNA: TGTGCCAGCAACAATTCCCCAAGCGGGCGCACAGATACGCAGTATTTT
size: NA; D: NA; V: TRBV9; J: TRBJ1-4; CDR3: CASSVGGTNEKLFF; DNA: TGTGCCAGCAGCGTCGGAGGTACTAATGAAAAACTGTTTTTT
size: NA; D: NA; V: TRBV10-3; J: TRBJ2-5; CDR3: CAISDAPTQETQYF; DNA: TGTGCCATCAGTGATGCTCCCACCCAAGAGACCCAGTACTTC
size: NA; D: TRBD1; V: TRBV20-1; J: TRBJ2-2; CDR3: CSARDQRTGATGELFF; DNA: TGCAGTGCTAGAGATCAGCGGACAGGGGCGACCGGGGAGCTGTTTTTT
size: NA; D: NA; V: TRBV28; J: TRBJ2-7; CDR3: CASTPGAHYSYEQYF; DNA: TGTGCCAGCACCCCAGGGGCCCACTACTCCTACGAGCAGTACTTC
size: few; D: TRBD2; V: TRBV20-1; J: TRBJ2-5; CDR3: CSARLAGVPRETQYF; DNA: TGCAGTGCAAGACTAGCGGGGGTACCACGAGAGACCCAGTACTTC
size: many; D: TRBD1; V: TRBV29-1; J: TRBJ2-2; CDR3: CSVKGQGVTGELFF; DNA: TGCAGCGTCAAAGGACAGGGGGTGACCGGGGAGCTGTTTTTT
size: few; D: NA; V: TRBV12-3/TRBV12-4; J: TRBJ2-2; CDR3: CASSPQRNTGELFF; DNA: TGTGCCAGCAGTCCCCAGCGGAACACCGGGGAGCTGTTTTTT
size: many; D: TRBD1; V: TRBV29-1; J: TRBJ2-1; CDR3: CSVGGGTGEYEQFF; DNA: TGCAGCGTCGGGGGCGGGACAGGGGAATATGAGCAGTTCTTC
size: many; D: TRBD1; V: TRBV5-4; J: TRBJ1-2; CDR3: CASRRGGQGTSNYGYTF; DNA: TGTGCCAGCCGAAGGGGGGGACAGGGAACCTCTAACTATGGCTACACCTTC
size: NA; D: TRBD1; V: TRBV11-2; J: TRBJ1-1; CDR3: CASSVDRGEAFF; DNA: TGTGCCAGCAGCGTGGACAGGGGTGAAGCTTTCTTT
size: NA; D: TRBD1; V: TRBV11-1; J: TRBJ1-1; CDR3: CASSFSRTGFDTEAFF; DNA: TGTGCCAGCAGCTTTTCGAGGACAGGGTTCGACACTGAAGCTTTCTTT
size: few; D: NA; V: TRBV2; J: TRBJ1-2; CDR3: CASTNASNYGYTF; DNA: TGTGCCAGCACCAACGCAAGTAACTATGGCTACACCTTC
size: NA; D: NA; V: TRBV6-5; J: TRBJ2-2; CDR3: CASSYGEGGDTGELFF; DNA: TGTGCCAGCAGTTACGGCGAAGGGGGAGACACCGGGGAGCTGTTTTTT
size: NA; D: TRBD2; V: TRBV7-3; J: TRBJ2-7; CDR3: CASSLTSGGDEQYF; DNA: TGTGCCAGCAGCTTAACTAGCGGGGGAGACGAGCAGTACTTC
size: NA; D: NA; V: TRBV12-3/TRBV12-4; J: TRBJ2-5; CDR3: CASSRTSLQETQYF; DNA: TGTGCCAGCAGCCGCACCTCACTACAAGAGACCCAGTACTTC
size: few; D: NA; V: TRBV20-1; J: TRBJ2-5; CDR3: CSARNVQGAEETQYF; DNA: TGCAGTGCTAGAAATGTACAGGGCGCTGAAGAGACCCAGTACTTC
size: few; D: NA; V: TRBV4-3; J: TRBJ2-5; CDR3: CASSQGLIAIFDQTQYF; DNA: TGCGCCAGCAGCCAAGGGTTAATAGCTATATTCGACCAGACCCAGTACTTC
size: NA; D: NA; V: TRBV6-6; J: TRBJ1-3; CDR3: CASSYTLQGSGNTIYF; DNA: TGTGCCAGCAGTTACACATTACAGGGCTCTGGAAACACCATATATTTT
size: many; D: NA; V: TRBV4-1; J: TRBJ2-2; CDR3: CASSQSAAVGLTGELFF; DNA: TGCGCCAGCAGCCAATCCGCGGCTGTTGGTTTAACCGGGGAGCTGTTTTTT
size: few; D: TRBD1; V: TRBV4-1; J: TRBJ1-6; CDR3: CASSQRTGNSPLHF; DNA: TGCGCCAGCAGCCAAAGGACAGGGAATTCACCCCTCCACTTT
size: few; D: NA; V: TRBV12-3/TRBV12-4; J: TRBJ2-7; CDR3: CASSKEHYEQYF; DNA: TGTGCCAGCAGCAAGGAGCACTACGAGCAGTACTTC
size: NA; D: TRBD1; V: TRBV6-2/TRBV6-3; J: TRBJ1-5; CDR3: CASRNNLGQGRDQPQHF; DNA: TGTGCCAGCAGAAATAACCTGGGACAGGGCCGAGATCAGCCCCAGCATTTT
size: NA; D: NA; V: TRBV3-1; J: TRBJ1-1; CDR3: CASTLGGSGTEAFF; DNA: TGTGCCAGCACCCTGGGGGGCTCGGGAACTGAAGCTTTCTTT
size: NA; D: NA; V: TRBV6-5; J: TRBJ2-5; CDR3: CASSSAGFQETQYF; DNA: TGTGCCAGCAGTTCGGCAGGGTTCCAAGAGACCCAGTACTTC
size: few; D: NA; V: TRBV2; J: TRBJ2-3; CDR3: CASRTGFSIADTQYF; DNA: TGTGCCAGCAGGACCGGGTTCTCGATCGCAGATACGCAGTATTTT
size: NA; D: TRBD1; V: TRBV7-9; J: TRBJ2-5; CDR3: CASSPRDSHQETQYF; DNA: TGTGCCAGCAGCCCCCGGGACAGCCACCAAGAGACCCAGTACTTC
size: many; D: TRBD2; V: TRBV7-3; J: TRBJ2-7; CDR3: CASSPHGRTSGELIQQYF; DNA: TGTGCCAGCAGCCCGCACGGCCGGACTAGCGGGGAATTAATCCAGCAGTACTTC
size: NA; D: NA; V: TRBV9; J: TRBJ1-5; CDR3: CASSVQGTQPQHF; DNA: TGTGCCAGCAGCGTCCAGGGAACCCAGCCCCAGCATTTT